This T cell receptor beta chain was sequenced for a study of cytomegalovirus exposure and HLA in healthy donors. The study, taken as a whole, reports: CMV serostatus stood as the only immune exposure information on hand. A few chains linked to CMV were shown in vitro to be specific for CMV antigens. The authors later found HLA-associated TCR beta chains more clonally expanded than equally common others. The authors enumerated 150 to 200 TCR beta chains as linked to cytomegalovirus.

In regard to this clone: The antigen remains unidentified.

Primers for the PCR totalled 60 Vbeta and 13 Jbeta. Using immunoSEQ multiplex PCR, the repertoire was profiled, and TCRdb retains in-frame clones only, with some absent. The sample includes about 110,000 clones, roughly 82% of them seen just once. The CDR3 sequence is 14 residues long. Trimming stripped 5 bases from V and 5 bases from J, with 16 bases between. Per the germline V gene, CDR1 is MNHEY and CDR2 is SVGAGI. The TCR sequence derives from a human donor in good health. This chain links TRBV6-5 with TRBJ2-7; maybe TRBD1 (6 bases). Sequencing was performed on PBMCs. The chain's CDR3 is CASSRTEAGDEQYF. CDR3 bases: TGTGCCAGCAGTAGGACAGAGGCTGGGGACGAGCAGTACTTC.